The 32 T cell receptor beta chains reported below all come from one sample, sequenced in a study of cytomegalovirus exposure and HLA in healthy donors. PCR amplification relied on 60 Vbeta primers (plus 13 Jbeta primers). Sequencing used immunoSEQ multiplex PCR; TCRdb keeps in-frame clones, though not all of them. The table lists approximately 97,000 clones, approximately 82% of them singletons. Input material: PBMCs. These receptors all come from a man aged 40-49 years in good health and CMV-seronegative.

This chain joins TRBV18 and TRBJ2-1, with D tentatively TRBD2 (7 bases). The CDR3 is 16 residues long. The ends were cut back, 4 bases at V and 1 base at J, with 14 bases in the middle. Germline CDR1 and CDR2: KGHSH and LQKENI. The CDR3 reads CASSQDGGPSYNEQFF. The DNA of the CDR3 is TGTGCCAGCTCACAAGACGGGGGGCCTTCCTACAATGAGCAGTTCTTC.

This clone occurred once. This rearrangement joins TRBV10-3 to TRBJ1-6; 8 bases align to TRBD1. The CDR3 runs 13 residues. Germline CDR1 ENHRY, CDR2 SYGVKD. J gave up 10 bases and V 6 bases, and 5 bases lay outside the gene matches. CDR3 coding DNA: TGTGCCATCAGGGACAGGGACGAGTCACCCCTCCACTTT. Translated: CAIRDRDESPLHF.

The rearrangement uses TRBV10-2 and TRBJ1-6, with TRBD1 matching 7 bases. The CDR3 sequence is 14 residues long. V shed 6 bases and J 2 bases; nucleotides not matched to a gene: 1. The germline V gene encodes CDR1 WSHSY and CDR2 SAAADI. CDR3 coding DNA: TGCGCCAGCAGGACAGGGACCTATAATTCACCCCTCCACTTT. Protein product: CASRTGTYNSPLHF.

A single count supports this clone. The chain is built from TRBV5-6 and TRBJ1-6; D perhaps matches TRBD1 (6 bases). This CDR3 contains 16 residues. In germline, CDR1 is SGHDT, CDR2 YYEEEE. Trimming took off 4 bases at V and 7 bases at J, with 18 bases between the two ends. The CDR3 reads CASSLDVGQQNSPLHF. The DNA for the CDR3 is TGTGCCAGCAGCCTGGACGTCGGACAGCAAAATTCACCCCTCCACTTT.

This chain connects TRBV5-1 to TRBJ2-7; TRBD2 matches at 10 bases. V trimming: 0 bases; J trimming: 2 bases; junction bases outside the gene matches: 5. CDR3 length: 16 amino acids. Per the germline V gene, CDR1 is SGHRS and CDR2 is YFSETQ. CDR3 sequence reads: CASSLVSLAGAYEQYF. The CDR3 DNA reads TGCGCCAGCAGCTTGGTGTCTCTAGCGGGGGCCTACGAGCAGTACTTC.

V usage is TRBV27 and J usage is TRBJ2-7, with D possibly TRBD2 on 6 matching bases. Germline V gene lookup returns CDR1 MNHEY and CDR2 SMNVEV (reference sequence). Trimming shortened V by 5 bases and J by 5 bases, and 16 bases separated the two germline ends. CDR3 size: 14 residues. CDR3 nucleotides: TGTGCCAGCAGTCCAGACACGGGGGACGACGAGCAGTACTTC. It yields the protein CASSPDTGDDEQYF.

The rearrangement joins TRBV7-2 to TRBJ1-2; D might be TRBD1 (5 bases). The CDR3 runs to 16 residues. V was shortened by 5 bases and J by 4 bases, with 20 bases between the two germline ends. Germline CDR1 and CDR2: SGHTA and FQGNSA. CDR3 protein: CASSLKTGSYIYGYTF. The CDR3 DNA is TGTGCCAGCAGCCTAAAAACAGGCTCCTATATCTATGGCTACACCTTC.

V gene TRBV7-3 combines with J gene TRBJ1-4; D gene uncertain. This CDR3 region has 13 residues. The germline CDR1 and CDR2 sequences are SGHTA and FQGTGA. Trimming cost V 5 bases and J 7 bases, with 11 bases left between them. CDR3 loop: CASSRGEGEKLFF. CDR3 DNA sequence: TGTGCCAGCAGCCGCGGAGAGGGTGAAAAACTGTTTTTT.

In this sample, this clone turned up once. The chain uses TRBV5-1 and TRBJ2-3; a weak D match, TRBD2 (7 bases). CDR1 SGHRS and CDR2 YFSETQ come from the germline V gene. This CDR3 is built from 20 residues. The V gene lost 1 base and the J gene lost 2 bases, with 26 bases spanning the gap. The CDR3: CASSLLGLSGAGAYTDTQYF. The CDR3 coding sequence is TGCGCCAGCAGCTTGTTGGGATTGAGTGGGGCGGGGGCCTACACAGATACGCAGTATTTT. The full variable domain, with the rest looked up from reference TRBV5-1 and TRBJ2-3, is KAGVTQTPRYLIKTRGQQVTLSCSPISGHRSVSWYQQTPGQGLQFLFEYFSETQRNKGNFPGRFSGRQFSNSRSEMNVSTLELGDSALYLCASSLLGLSGAGAYTDTQYFGPGTRLTVL.

In nucleotides, the CDR3 is TGCGCCAGCAGCCGACAAACTAGCGGGGGGGCAAACAATGAGCAGTTCTTC. As protein: CASSRQTSGGANNEQFF. The chain carries TRBV4-1 and TRBJ2-1; 13 positions match TRBD2. The V and J ends lost 4 bases and 5 bases, in that order; junction bases with no gene match: 8. The CDR3 consists of 17 residues. Germline values: CDR1 MGHRA, CDR2 YSYEKL.

The J gene is TRBJ2-5, the V gene TRBV11-3; 10 bases agree with TRBD2. The CDR3 runs to 15 residues. V dropped 5 bases and J dropped 2; count of bases not matched to a gene: 5. The germline V gene encodes CDR1 SGHNT and CDR2 YENEEA. As DNA, the CDR3 is TGTGCCAGCAGCGAGGGACTAGCGAATCAAGAGACCCAGTACTTC. Translation: CASSEGLANQETQYF.

This clone was counted between two and nine times. The rearrangement uses TRBV5-8 and TRBJ1-5, with 10 nucleotides matching TRBD1. V trimming: 5 bases; J trimming: 3 bases; junction bases outside the gene matches: 11. This CDR3 region has 17 residues. Looked up from germline, CDR1 is SGHTS and CDR2 is YDEGEE. The CDR3 sequence is CASRVNPDRGLNQPQHF. DNA for the CDR3: TGTGCCAGCAGGGTTAACCCCGACAGGGGGCTCAATCAGCCCCAGCATTTT.

The rearrangement joins TRBV27 to TRBJ1-2; 8 positions agree with TRBD1. Unmatched junction bases numbered 10, after V lost 6 bases and J lost 4 bases. CDR3 length: 15 amino acids. Germline-derived CDR1 and CDR2 are MNHEY and SMNVEV (reference sequence). The CDR3 protein is CASSWTQGAGYGYTF. DNA for the CDR3: TGTGCCAGCAGCTGGACTCAGGGGGCGGGCTATGGCTACACCTTC.

V usage is TRBV7-9 and J usage is TRBJ1-1; 7 bases align to TRBD1. V dropped 4 bases and J dropped 2; count of bases not matched to a gene: 7. Germline V CDR1 and CDR2: SEHNR, FQNEAQ (reference sequence). The CDR3 is 15 residues long. The chain's CDR3 is CASSSRRQGNTEAFF. DNA for the CDR3: TGTGCCAGCAGCTCCAGGAGACAGGGTAACACTGAAGCTTTCTTT.

This chain connects TRBV11-3 to TRBJ2-3, with 12 bases fitting TRBD2. V lost 5 bases, J lost 0 bases, and 9 bases stayed unmatched. The germline V gene has CDR1 SGHNT and CDR2 YENEEA. CDR3 length: 18 residues. CDR3 DNA: TGTGCCAGCAGCCCTAGGCTAGCGGGGGGGCTAAGCACAGATACGCAGTATTTT. Translation gives CASSPRLAGGLSTDTQYF.

The chain uses TRBV7-8 and TRBJ2-7; 8 bases line up with TRBD1. The V and J ends lost 3 bases and 12 bases, in that order; junction bases with no gene match: 10. This CDR3 has 13 amino acids. Germline CDR1 SGHVS, CDR2 FQNEAQ. This CDR3 reads CASSFGSATGVYF. CDR3 DNA sequence: TGTGCCAGCAGCTTTGGTTCCGCGACAGGGGTGTACTTC.

The chain carries TRBV7-2 and TRBJ2-7, with D hard to call. V was shortened by 5 bases and J by 7 bases, with 18 bases between the two germline ends. The CDR3 totals 14 residues. CDR1 and CDR2 from the germline V gene are SGHTA and FQGNSA. CDR3 coding DNA: TGTGCCAGCAGCCGACGATACCCCAGGCAAGAGCAGTACTTC. Protein product: CASSRRYPRQEQYF.

A single count supports this clone. Distinct nucleotide sequences in the sample also encode this CDR3. The CDR3 region has the DNA TGTGCCAGCAGCGTTACAGGGGAAAATTCACCCCTCCACTTT. Translating gives CASSVTGENSPLHF. The chain joins TRBV6-1 to TRBJ1-6; 7 nucleotides line up with TRBD1. From germline, CDR1 is MNHNS and CDR2 SASEGT. The CDR3 spans 14 residues. The trim removed 6 bases at V and 7 bases at J, leaving 6 bases unmatched.

The gene calls are TRBV29-1 and TRBJ1-1; TRBD1 agrees at 9 bases. Germline V gives CDR1 SQVTM, CDR2 ANQGSEA. V trimming: 6 bases; J trimming: 1 base; junction bases outside the gene matches: 9. The CDR3 length is 15 residues. CDR3 amino acids: CSVPGQGSSNTEAFF. The DNA for the CDR3 is TGCAGCGTGCCAGGACAGGGGTCTTCGAACACTGAAGCTTTCTTT.

This clone was recorded once. The rearrangement joins TRBV30 to TRBJ2-2; weak D call: TRBD2 (6 bases). This CDR3 has 12 amino acids. Trimming pared 8 bases from V and 6 bases from J, leaving 13 bases between. Per the germline V gene, CDR1 is GTSNPN and CDR2 is SVGIG (reference sequence). The CDR3 sequence: CARSWEAGELFF. CDR3 coding DNA: TGTGCCCGGTCCTGGGAGGCCGGGGAGCTGTTTTTT.

Turning to this clone: Its ends do not fully match the called genes, so a read error is possible. The chain is built from TRBV7-9 and TRBJ2-5; TRBD2 might be the D (6 bases). Germline V lookup: CDR1 SEHNR, CDR2 FQNEAQ (reference sequence). The CDR3 length is 16 residues. CDR3 bases: TGTTCCAGCAGCTACCCCGCTGGCGGGGCAGAGGAGACCCAGTACTTC. Residues: CSSSYPAGGAEETQYF.

The chain recombines TRBV6-5 with TRBJ2-7; 7 bases match TRBD2. Trimming cost V 8 bases and J 2 bases; bases outside gene matches: 6. The CDR3 contains 13 residues. Germline V CDR1 and CDR2: MNHEY, SVGAGI. The CDR3, as DNA: TGTGCCAGCCAGGAGGCGGGGGCCTACGAGCAGTACTTC. It specifies CASQEAGAYEQYF.

The rearrangement uses TRBV19 and TRBJ2-7; D is possibly TRBD1 (5 bases). CDR1 is LNHDA, CDR2 SQIVND, per germline (reference sequence). V was pared by 3 bases and J by 5 bases, with 14 bases between. The CDR3 sequence is 14 residues long. CDR3 region: CASSIGRAAHEQYF. The CDR3 DNA reads as TGTGCCAGTAGTATTGGCAGGGCGGCCCACGAGCAGTACTTC.

This chain connects TRBV5-1 to TRBJ2-5, with TRBD2 matching over 14 bases. Trimming at V came to 3 bases and at J to 0 bases, leaving 4 bases not matched to a gene. The germline V gene has CDR1 SGHRS and CDR2 YFSETQ. The CDR3 runs to 17 residues. CDR3 DNA: TGCGCCAGCAGCTCCTGGACTAGCGGGGGGCACCAAGAGACCCAGTACTTC. This sequence encodes CASSSWTSGGHQETQYF.

This chain connects TRBV6-5 to TRBJ1-6, with TRBD1 identical over 12 bases. V shed 2 bases, J shed 8 bases, and the junction held 1 base outside the gene matches. The CDR3 is 15 amino acids. CDR1 and CDR2 (germline): MNHEY, SVGAGI. Here the CDR3 reads CASSYGTGGHSPLHF. DNA for the CDR3: TGTGCCAGCAGTTACGGGACAGGGGGCCATTCACCCCTCCACTTT.

The chain carries TRBV11-2 and TRBJ1-1; D perhaps matches TRBD1 (6 bases). Germline V gene lookup returns CDR1 SGHAT and CDR2 FQNNGV. This CDR3 comprises 14 residues. Between the trimmed V and J ends, which lost 4 bases and 0 bases, there was a span of 9 bases. CDR3 region: CASSSTGMNTEAFF. The CDR3 region has the DNA TGTGCCAGCAGCTCTACAGGGATGAACACTGAAGCTTTCTTT.

J is TRBJ2-7 and V is TRBV5-1; TRBD2 agrees at 14 bases. Germline V lookup: CDR1 SGHRS, CDR2 YFSETQ. The CDR3 is 16 amino acids. The ends lost 0 bases at V and 5 bases at J; junction bases unmatched: 4. This CDR3 reads CASSLGTSGGSNEQYF. CDR3 sequence (DNA): TGCGCCAGCAGCTTGGGGACTAGCGGGGGGAGTAACGAGCAGTACTTC.

This clone showed up just a few times. The V and J genes are TRBV7-3 and TRBJ2-6; D is perhaps TRBD1 (6 bases). In germline, CDR1 is SGHTA, CDR2 FQGTGA. Deletions cut 3 bases from V and 3 bases from J, with 18 bases between. This CDR3 has 18 residues. CDR3 protein: CASSFEGDPAGGANVLTF. CDR3 coding DNA: TGTGCCAGCAGCTTTGAGGGGGACCCCGCAGGTGGGGCCAACGTCCTGACTTTC.

This clone was counted only a few times. CDR3 protein: CASSFAGQETQYF. CDR3 nucleotides: TGTGCCAGCAGCTTCGCAGGCCAAGAGACCCAGTACTTC. This chain connects TRBV11-3 to TRBJ2-5, with unresolved D. The ends were cut back, 3 bases at V and 1 base at J, with 6 bases in the middle. This CDR3 is 13 amino acids long. Germline assignment: CDR1 SGHNT and CDR2 YENEEA.

Only a few counts were recorded for this clone. The chain employs TRBV13 and TRBJ2-5; D remains unclear. The DNA end lines up better with TRBJ2-7; the J call may be wrong. The CDR3 runs to 13 residues. The germline V gene has CDR1 PRHDT and CDR2 FYEKMQ (reference sequence). The CDR3 bases are TGTGCCAGCACGAGTACCCAGAGGTACGAGCAGTACTTC. This gives the protein CASTSTQRYEQYF.

This chain joins TRBV27 and TRBJ2-2; 9 nucleotides agree with TRBD2. Germline V CDR1 and CDR2: MNHEY, SMNVEV (reference sequence). CDR3 length: 16 amino acids. Germline trimming cut 0 bases from V and 2 bases from J; bases unmatched to any gene: 1. The CDR3 loop is CASSLSAGGNTGELFF. The CDR3 DNA is TGTGCCAGCAGTTTATCAGCGGGGGGCAACACCGGGGAGCTGTTTTTT.

The chain couples TRBV27 to TRBJ1-2; D call uncertain. Germline-derived CDR1 and CDR2 are MNHEY and SMNVEV (reference sequence). This CDR3 spans 14 amino acids. Trimming took 5 bases from V and 7 from J, leaving 17 bases between them. CDR3 region: CASSGEGSLGGYTF. Here the CDR3 DNA reads TGTGCCAGCAGTGGGGAGGGTTCTCTGGGTGGCTACACCTTC.